This TCR beta chain comes out of a study of shared clonotypes between healthy human individuals. Broader study findings: Naive subsets typically showed greater estimated richness than memory subsets. Rarefaction gave evidence that sorted-subset sequencing remained incomplete despite large depth. A few donors held approximately 4.5% of naive CD4 clonotypes in common.

The CDR3 is 15 amino acids. V was clipped by 1 base and J by 7 bases, with 15 bases between them. As to this clone: The antigen is not known.

Every subset had its genomic DNA shared out evenly among several immunoSEQ plates. TCRdb's copy holds only in-frame clones and misses some; the assay was immunoSEQ multiplex PCR. The sample contains about 960,000 clones, 76% of which appear only once. The sample taken for sequencing was memory CD4+ T cells sorted from blood. Described subset: CD45RA-negative fraction. The sequence came from a man younger than 30 in good health. The chain links TRBV5-3 to TRBJ1-5; TRBD1 is a possible D gene (5 bases). TRBV5-3 is identified as an open reading frame with a role that is uncertain. CDR3 nucleotides: TGTGCCAGAAGCTTGAGTGGGCAGGGAAAGCAGCCCCAGCATTTT. Its protein product is CARSLSGQGKQPQHF.